What follows are 18 T cell receptor beta chains derived from one specimen sequenced in a study of blood T cell repertoires in COVID-19. Method: immunoSEQ multiplex PCR; TCRdb's copy keeps in-frame clones and lacks some. The sample lists about 52,000 clones, around 86% seen once, with 11% to 15% in the top ten. The sequencing input was peripheral blood. The source of these receptors is a man aged 70-80 years with acute or convalescent COVID-19.

The genes are TRBV4-1 and TRBJ1-1, with a weak D call TRBD1 (5 bases). The V gene's germline CDR1 is MGHRA and CDR2 YSYEKL. This CDR3 spans 12 amino acids. Trimming pared 1 base from V and 8 bases from J, leaving 8 bases between. CDR3 coding DNA: TGCGCCAGCAGCCAAGCTGGGGCAGAAGCTTTCTTT. It codes for CASSQAGAEAFF.

CDR3 sequence reads: CASSFTGYEKLFF. CDR3 DNA: TGTGCCAGCAGTTTTACAGGGTACGAAAAACTGTTTTTT. The rearrangement joins TRBV12-3 or TRBV12-4 to TRBJ1-4; possible D gene TRBD1, 6 bases. The V gene lost 3 bases and the J gene lost 8 bases, with 10 bases spanning the gap. The CDR3 is 13 residues long.

A few counts support this clone. The chain links TRBV5-1 to TRBJ2-1, with D possibly being TRBD2 (5 bases). Germline CDR1 reads SGHRS; CDR2 reads YFSETQ. CDR3 length: 17 residues. Trimming removed 2 bases from V and 6 bases from J, with 21 bases in between. The CDR3 is CASSFKKDLWGPNEQFF. As DNA, the CDR3 is TGCGCCAGCAGCTTCAAAAAGGACTTATGGGGTCCCAATGAGCAGTTCTTC.

The rearrangement joins TRBV14 to TRBJ2-2; possible D gene TRBD2, 7 bases. Germline V gene sequence: CDR1 SGHDN, CDR2 FVKESK. This CDR3 has 15 amino acids. The V and J ends lost 1 base and 6 bases respectively, with 12 bases between them. CDR3 in DNA: TGTGCCAGCAGCCAAGCGCGGGGGCTGGCCGGGGAGCTGTTTTTT. It translates to CASSQARGLAGELFF.

The DNA of the CDR3 is TGTGCCAGCAGTGCACGGTATGATGGTTCACCCCTCCACTTT. It specifies CASSARYDGSPLHF. The chain carries TRBV2 and TRBJ1-6, with unresolved D. The V end lost 4 bases, the J end lost 9 bases, and 13 bases lay between the germline ends. The CDR3 runs 14 residues. Germline CDR1 SNHLY, CDR2 FYNNEI.

This clone was counted once. V gene TRBV9 combines with J gene TRBJ2-5; 12 nucleotides line up with TRBD2. This CDR3 has 16 amino acids. Trimming took 5 bases from V and 2 from J; bases not matched to a gene: 7. CDR1 is SGDLS, CDR2 YYNGEE, per germline. CDR3 nucleotide sequence: TGTGCCAGCAGTGACCTGGGGACTAGCGGGCAAGAGACCCAGTACTTC. Protein product: CASSDLGTSGQETQYF.

The chain is built from TRBV29-1 and TRBJ1-2, with D possibly TRBD1 on 6 matching bases. This CDR3 has 14 amino acids. CDR1 and CDR2 (germline): SQVTM, ANQGSEA. V lost 6 bases to trimming and J lost 1 base, with 15 bases between them. The CDR3 region is CSVDTGFDNYGYTF. CDR3 in DNA: TGCAGCGTGGACACAGGGTTTGATAACTATGGCTACACCTTC. Using reference TRBV29-1 and TRBJ1-2 for the parts outside the CDR3, the full variable domain is SAVISQKPSRDICQRGTSLTIQCQVDSQVTMMFWYRQQPGQSLTLIATANQGSEATYESGFVIDKFPISRPNLTFSTLTVSNMSPEDSSIYLCSVDTGFDNYGYTFGSGTRLTVV.

The chain employs TRBV7-6 and TRBJ2-1; 10 bases line up with TRBD2. The ends lost 5 bases at V and 3 bases at J; junction bases unmatched: 10. This CDR3 spans 17 amino acids. The germline V gene encodes CDR1 SGHVS and CDR2 FNYEAQ. CDR3 sequence (DNA): TGTGCCAGCAGCCTCCGCCAGCGGGGGGGCGGCTACAATGAGCAGTTCTTC. Translating it yields CASSLRQRGGGYNEQFF.

The chain links TRBV19 to TRBJ1-2, with TRBD1 matching 9 bases. The V and J ends lost 5 bases and 8 bases, in that order; junction bases with no gene match: 15. CDR1 is LNHDA, CDR2 SQIVND, per germline (reference sequence). The CDR3 is 16 amino acids. The CDR3 region has the DNA TGTGCCAGTAGTCTATTCCCCGGGACAGGGAAGGAGGGCTACACCTTC. Its protein is CASSLFPGTGKEGYTF. Together with reference TRBV19 and TRBJ1-2, the CDR3 gives the full variable domain: DGGITQSPKYLFRKEGQNVTLSCEQNLNHDAMYWYRQDPGQGLRLIYYSQIVNDFQKGDIAEGYSVSREKKESFPLTVTSAQKNPTAFYLCASSLFPGTGKEGYTFGSGTRLTVV.

The CDR3 here is CASSLKRGLAGNEQYF. In DNA, the CDR3 is TGTGCCAGCTCACTCAAAAGGGGGCTAGCGGGAAACGAGCAGTACTTC. The chain combines TRBV7-9 with TRBJ2-7; 9 positions match TRBD2. The CDR3 runs 16 residues. CDR1 is SEHNR and CDR2 is FQNEAQ in the germline V gene (reference sequence). After removal of 8 bases from V and 5 bases from J, the junction contained 16 bases not matched to a gene.

V and J are TRBV9 and TRBJ1-5; D is perhaps TRBD1 (5 bases). Trimming removed 4 bases from V and 6 bases from J, with 14 bases in between. Looked up from germline, CDR1 is SGDLS and CDR2 is YYNGEE. The CDR3 is 14 residues long. For the CDR3, the DNA is TGTGCCAGCAGCCTTGGACACCCCGGTCAGCCCCAGCATTTT. Encoded protein: CASSLGHPGQPQHF.

This clone has more than one count but fewer than ten. V is TRBV9 and J is TRBJ2-5, with a weak D call TRBD2 (6 bases). The CDR3 runs 17 residues. The V and J ends lost 0 bases and 5 bases respectively, with 20 bases between them. Looked up from germline, CDR1 is SGDLS and CDR2 is YYNGEE. CDR3 sequence (DNA): TGTGCCAGCAGCGTAGGGCGGACTTGGGGGGTAGGGGAGACCCAGTACTTC. Amino acids: CASSVGRTWGVGETQYF.

J is TRBJ2-5 and V is TRBV9; tentative D call: TRBD2 (6 bases). The CDR3 is made up of 14 amino acids. V lost 2 bases and J 5 bases, leaving 13 bases between the germline ends. Germline V gives CDR1 SGDLS, CDR2 YYNGEE. CDR3 in DNA: TGTGCCAGCAGCGTGCGGGGAAAAGGGGAGACCCAGTACTTC. Protein: CASSVRGKGETQYF.

This sequence joins TRBV27 and TRBJ2-3, with D maybe TRBD2 (6 bases). V was clipped by 6 bases and J by 9 bases, with 13 bases between them. The V gene's germline CDR1 is MNHEY and CDR2 SMNVEV (reference sequence). This CDR3 contains 12 residues. CDR3 sequence (DNA): TGTGCCAGCAGCCCCATACGGGGGACGCAGTATTTT. Translation: CASSPIRGTQYF.

This chain connects TRBV19 to TRBJ1-3, with TRBD1 matching over 7 bases. The V gene's germline CDR1 is LNHDA and CDR2 SQIVND (reference sequence). Trimming took 5 bases from V and 1 from J; bases not matched to a gene: 5. CDR3 length: 15 amino acids. The CDR3 bases are TGTGCCAGTAGTGTTCTGACAGGGTCTGGAAACACCATATATTTT. This translates into CASSVLTGSGNTIYF.

The gene calls are TRBV5-1 and TRBJ2-2; D gene uncertain. Trimming took 1 base from V and 7 from J, leaving 5 bases between them. This CDR3 has 12 residues. Germline values: CDR1 SGHRS, CDR2 YFSETQ. The CDR3 is CASSLYRGELFF. The CDR3 DNA sequence: TGCGCCAGCAGCTTGTATCGCGGGGAGCTGTTTTTT.

This clone was seen only once. J is TRBJ2-1 and V is TRBV5-4; TRBD2 aligns across 10 bases. Germline lookup yields CDR1 SGHNT and CDR2 YYREEE (reference sequence). Germline trimming cut 1 base from V and 9 bases from J; bases unmatched to any gene: 7. The CDR3 is 15 residues long. Here the CDR3 reads CASSLRTSGAREQFF. CDR3 nucleotide sequence: TGTGCCAGCAGCTTGAGGACTAGCGGCGCACGTGAGCAGTTCTTC.

This clone was counted a few times. The chain has TRBV24-1 and TRBJ1-4; D gene ambiguous. The germline gives CDR1 KGHDR, CDR2 SFDVKD. The length of the CDR3 is 14 residues. V lost 3 bases and J 8 bases, leaving 12 bases between the germline ends. CDR3 sequence reads: CATSDPRRGEKLFF. The CDR3 nucleotides read TGTGCCACCAGTGATCCTCGGAGAGGAGAAAAACTGTTTTTT.